This note documents a single TCR beta chain sequence. Authors' processing steps: For nucleated cells, counts were estimated from reference gene primer amplification. Produced via immunoSEQ multiplex PCR; TCRdb's table is partial and in-frame only. That table is the source of V, J and clone size, and D and trimming were worked out from the DNA. The sample contains under 300,000 clones, 88% of which appear only once. Cohorts were based on clinical histories the participants reported. These data originate in a study of blood T cell repertoires in COVID-19. Across the whole study: The samples span acute and convalescent COVID-19 from the United States, Italy and Spain.

The sample comprised PBMCs or T cells enriched from blood (not recorded which). This TCR came from a woman aged 30 to 39 who had recovered from COVID-19.

The CDR3: CASGQFNQPQHF. CDR3 sequence (DNA): TGTGCCAGTGGACAGTTCAATCAGCCCCAGCATTTT. The chain combines TRBV13 with TRBJ1-5; D is perhaps TRBD1 (6 bases). Trimming removed 9 bases at V and 3 bases at J, with 9 bases between. The CDR3 is made up of 12 amino acids. Germline CDR1 PRHDT, CDR2 FYEKMQ (reference sequence).